These 29 T cell receptor beta chains came from one sample sequenced in a study of blood T cell repertoires in COVID-19. Assay used: immunoSEQ multiplex PCR; TCRdb lists only in-frame clones, some missing. The sample shows about 58,000 clones, approximately 89% of them seen only once. The sample consisted of peripheral blood. The receptors were sampled from a woman aged 55-70 years with active COVID-19.

The chain carries TRBV12-5 and TRBJ1-2; D is ambiguous. CDR1 and CDR2 from the germline V gene are LGHNT and FRNRAP. The ends were cut back, 1 base at V and 8 bases at J, with 14 bases in the middle. The CDR3 runs to 14 residues. The CDR3 DNA reads as TGTGCTAGTGGTTTGGGGGCATTCGCTCGCGGCTACACCTTC. This translates into CASGLGAFARGYTF.

V and J are TRBV27 and TRBJ1-5; 11 bases agree with TRBD1. This CDR3 is 15 amino acids long. V shed 6 bases and J 6 bases; nucleotides not matched to a gene: 7. Germline loops: CDR1 MNHEY, CDR2 SMNVEV (reference sequence). CDR3 loop: CASRPGTGGTQPQHF. The CDR3 DNA reads TGTGCCAGCAGGCCTGGGACAGGGGGAACTCAGCCCCAGCATTTT.

This chain connects TRBV19 to TRBJ1-1; 7 bases map to TRBD1. V dropped 6 bases and J dropped 3; count of bases not matched to a gene: 7. Germline CDR1 reads LNHDA; CDR2 reads SQIVND (reference sequence). The length of the CDR3 is 14 residues. As DNA, the CDR3 is TGTGCCAGTAGCCCACGGACAGGTGACACTGAAGCTTTCTTT. This sequence encodes CASSPRTGDTEAFF. Looking up the rest from reference TRBV19 and TRBJ1-1 gives the full variable domain: DGGITQSPKYLFRKEGQNVTLSCEQNLNHDAMYWYRQDPGQGLRLIYYSQIVNDFQKGDIAEGYSVSREKKESFPLTVTSAQKNPTAFYLCASSPRTGDTEAFFGQGTRLTVV.

The J gene is TRBJ2-1, the V gene TRBV7-9; D uncertain. The CDR3 is 15 amino acids. Trimming pared 4 bases from V and 0 bases from J, leaving 10 bases between. Germline assignment: CDR1 SEHNR and CDR2 FQNEAQ (reference sequence). CDR3 DNA: TGTGCCAGCAGCTCCTCCCGTAGCTCCTACAATGAGCAGTTCTTC. It translates to CASSSSRSSYNEQFF.

This chain links TRBV5-1 with TRBJ1-1; 8 positions agree with TRBD1. CDR3 length: 15 residues. From germline, CDR1 is SGHRS and CDR2 YFSETQ. The junction had 3 bases not matched to a gene; V was cut back by 2 bases and J by 0 bases. The CDR3 loop is CASSLQGGMNTEAFF. The CDR3 DNA reads as TGCGCCAGCAGCTTACAGGGGGGGATGAACACTGAAGCTTTCTTT.

This clone was found a few times. The chain recombines TRBV12-3 or TRBV12-4 with TRBJ1-1; D gene unclear. The CDR3 has 10 amino acids. Trimming removed 6 bases at V and 4 bases at J, with 3 bases between. DNA for the CDR3: TGTGCCAGCAGCAGCACTGAAGCTTTCTTT. It codes for CASSSTEAFF.

The V and J genes are TRBV5-1 and TRBJ2-5; the D gene is possibly TRBD1 (5 bases). This CDR3 spans 13 amino acids. Trimming shortened V by 3 bases and J by 5 bases, and 11 bases separated the two germline ends. CDR1 SGHRS and CDR2 YFSETQ come from the germline V gene. The CDR3 region is CASSWVGLETQYF. CDR3 sequence (DNA): TGCGCCAGCAGCTGGGTGGGGCTGGAGACCCAGTACTTC.

The V call is TRBV6-5, the J call TRBJ1-2, with TRBD1 matching over 9 bases. Trimming took 6 bases from V and 4 from J; bases not matched to a gene: 9. CDR1 MNHEY and CDR2 SVGAGI come from the germline V gene. There are 15 residues in the CDR3. The CDR3 region is CASRPYRGLGYGYTF. The CDR3, as DNA: TGTGCCAGCAGGCCTTACAGGGGGCTTGGCTATGGCTACACCTTC.

The genes are TRBV19 and TRBJ1-6; TRBD1 agrees at 9 bases. V trimming: 10 bases; J trimming: 7 bases; junction bases outside the gene matches: 5. The length of the CDR3 is 13 residues. Germline V gene lookup returns CDR1 LNHDA and CDR2 SQIVND (reference sequence). This CDR3 reads CATRDRDNSPLHF. As DNA, the CDR3 is TGTGCCACCCGGGACAGGGACAATTCACCCCTCCACTTT.

The CDR3, as DNA: TGTGCCTGCGCAGGGGACACCGGGGAGCTGTTTTTT. The encoded protein is CACAGDTGELFF. This chain connects TRBV11-3 to TRBJ2-2; possible D gene TRBD1, 6 bases. CDR3 length equals 12 residues. V was shortened by 11 bases and J by 3 bases, with 10 bases between the two germline ends. The germline CDR1 and CDR2 sequences are SGHNT and YENEEA.

The chain employs TRBV4-1 and TRBJ2-4; D gene uncertain. From germline, CDR1 is MGHRA and CDR2 YSYEKL. Trimming pared 3 bases from V and 10 bases from J, leaving 10 bases between. The CDR3 covers 12 residues. The CDR3 DNA reads TGCGCCAGCAGCCAGGGCTTTGGGATTCAGTACTTC. The encoded protein is CASSQGFGIQYF.

The chain employs TRBV5-1 and TRBJ2-2; TRBD2 matches 8 bases. The CDR3 loop spans 15 amino acids. The V segment lost 4 bases and the J segment 6 bases; nucleotides outside the gene matches: 8. Germline CDR1 is SGHRS and CDR2 is YFSETQ. The CDR3 DNA sequence: TGCGCCAGCAGCCCACCGGGACTAGGGGCCGGGGAGCTGTTTTTT. Its protein is CASSPPGLGAGELFF.

The chain employs TRBV5-8 and TRBJ2-7; D unclear. This CDR3 region has 14 residues. Deletions cut 1 base from V and 3 bases from J, with 11 bases between. Germline loops: CDR1 SGHTS, CDR2 YDEGEE. CDR3 amino acids: CASSLYSPNYEQYF. As DNA, the CDR3 is TGTGCCAGCAGCTTGTATAGCCCAAACTACGAGCAGTACTTC.

V and J are TRBV4-3 and TRBJ1-4; 9 bases are shared with TRBD1. Germline V gene data show CDR1 as LGHNA and CDR2 as YSLEER. CDR3 size: 13 residues. V lost 6 bases, J lost 6 bases, and 2 bases stayed unmatched. DNA for the CDR3: TGCGCCAGCAGTGGACAGGGGCATGAAAAACTGTTTTTT. Protein: CASSGQGHEKLFF.

This clone was seen once. The chain uses TRBV18 and TRBJ2-1; a possible D gene is TRBD1 (5 bases). V was pared by 6 bases and J by 4 bases, with 16 bases between. The CDR3 runs to 15 residues. CDR1 and CDR2 (germline): KGHSH, LQKENI. DNA of the CDR3: TGTGCCAGCTCGCTCGACAGTGCCGTATACAATGAGCAGTTCTTC. Translating gives CASSLDSAVYNEQFF.

DNA of the CDR3: TGCGCCAGCAGCCAAGATTGGCGGACAGAAGGCTACACCTTC. Its protein is CASSQDWRTEGYTF. The rearrangement links TRBV4-3 to TRBJ1-2, with D perhaps matching TRBD1 (6 bases). Looked up from germline, CDR1 is LGHNA and CDR2 is YSLEER. CDR3 length: 14 residues. Trimming pared 0 bases from V and 8 bases from J, leaving 13 bases between.

The V gene is TRBV4-1, the J gene TRBJ1-1, with a weak D call TRBD1 (5 bases). CDR3 length: 15 residues. Trimming took 1 base from V and 1 from J, leaving 10 bases between them. CDR1 is MGHRA, CDR2 YSYEKL, per germline. The CDR3 DNA follows: TGCGCCAGCAGCCAAGCGGGACTCTCGAACACTGAAGCTTTCTTT. The encoded protein is CASSQAGLSNTEAFF.

The CDR3 spells CASSARTHRVDFCNQPQHF. As DNA, the CDR3 is TGTGCCAGCAGCGCCCGCACCCACAGGGTAGACTTTTGCAATCAGCCCCAGCATTTT. The chain employs TRBV21-1 and TRBJ1-5; TRBD1 reflects the table's D call only, with no check against the DNA. TRBV21-1 is marked as a pseudogene. CDR3 size: 19 residues.

The chain has TRBV21-1 and TRBJ1-1. TRBV21-1 is a listed pseudogene. This CDR3 contains 13 residues. Written as DNA, the CDR3 is TGTGCCAGCAGAGCGGAGGGGCACACTGAAGCTTTCTTT. It is translated as CASRAEGHTEAFF.

This chain uses TRBV6-1 with TRBJ2-2; D is possibly TRBD1 (6 bases). Germline CDR1 reads MNHNS; CDR2 reads SASEGT. V lost 3 bases and J lost 4, with 12 bases in between. The CDR3 is 15 residues long. CDR3 region: CASSETGLSTGELFF. Written as DNA, the CDR3 is TGTGCCAGCAGTGAGACAGGTTTAAGCACCGGGGAGCTGTTTTTT.

The genes are TRBV19 and TRBJ1-2, with 7 bases matching TRBD1. This CDR3 comprises 17 residues. With V trimmed by 5 bases and J by 5 bases, 17 bases remained unmatched. Looked up from germline, CDR1 is LNHDA and CDR2 is SQIVND (reference sequence). The CDR3 bases are TGTGCCAGTAGTGGGGCAGGGGGAAAAGCGGTGGGTTATGGCTACACCTTC. Protein sequence: CASSGAGGKAVGYGYTF.

The chain has TRBV5-6 and TRBJ1-6; a weak D match, TRBD1 (5 bases). Germline CDR1 reads SGHDT; CDR2 reads YYEEEE. The CDR3 consists of 17 residues. Trimming removed 2 bases from V and 0 bases from J, with 12 bases in between. The CDR3 region is CASSLRQSSSYNSPLHF. DNA for the CDR3: TGTGCCAGCAGCTTACGACAGTCTAGCTCCTATAATTCACCCCTCCACTTT.

This chain joins TRBV2 and TRBJ2-2, with D maybe TRBD1 (6 bases). The CDR3 is 17 residues long. Trimming pared 4 bases from V and 3 bases from J, leaving 18 bases between. The V gene's germline CDR1 is SNHLY and CDR2 FYNNEI. CDR3 loop: CASSGSHRVRDTGELFF. CDR3 bases: TGTGCCAGCAGTGGGTCCCACAGGGTACGGGACACCGGGGAGCTGTTTTTT.

This chain uses TRBV25-1 with TRBJ1-3; 10 positions match TRBD1. The CDR3 covers 14 residues. Losses at the gene ends were 8 bases for V and 3 bases for J; bases not matched to a gene: 4. Germline-derived CDR1 and CDR2 are MGHDK and SYGVNS. The CDR3 region has the DNA TGTGCCAGCGGGACAGGGGCCTATGGAAACACCATATATTTT. Translating it yields CASGTGAYGNTIYF. Full variable domain (remainder filled in from reference TRBV25-1 and TRBJ1-3): EADIYQTPRYLVIGTGKKITLECSQTMGHDKMYWYQQDPGMELHLIHYSYGVNSTEKGDLSSESTVSRIRTEHFPLTLESARPSHTSQYLCASGTGAYGNTIYFGEGSWLTVV.

The rearrangement joins TRBV10-3 to TRBJ2-7; D is possibly TRBD1 (6 bases). The CDR3 covers 14 residues. Trimming cost V 0 bases and J 5 bases, with 11 bases left between them. Looked up from germline, CDR1 is ENHRY and CDR2 is SYGVKD. The CDR3 DNA reads as TGTGCCATCAGTGAGTCGAACAGGGCCGACGAGCAGTACTTC. Its protein product is CAISESNRADEQYF.

The rearrangement uses TRBV18 and TRBJ2-3; tentative D call: TRBD1 (6 bases). Trimming cost V 7 bases and J 4 bases, with 12 bases left between them. The CDR3 extends over 13 amino acids. Germline CDR1 and CDR2: KGHSH and LQKENI. For the CDR3, the DNA is TGTGCCAGCTATGACAGGTCCCCAGATACGCAGTATTTT. Amino acid sequence: CASYDRSPDTQYF.

This clone occurred once. The J gene is TRBJ2-5, the V gene TRBV5-4, with D perhaps matching TRBD2 (7 bases). The V and J ends lost 2 bases and 0 bases respectively, with 8 bases between them. The CDR3 has 14 residues. CDR1 is SGHNT and CDR2 is YYREEE in the germline V gene (reference sequence). The CDR3 DNA reads TGTGCCAGCAGCTTAGGGGGGGACCAAGAGACCCAGTACTTC. Protein: CASSLGGDQETQYF.

The chain combines TRBV7-2 with TRBJ1-5; 7 bases agree with TRBD1. The CDR3 runs 14 residues. CDR1 and CDR2 (germline): SGHTA, FQGNSA. V shed 5 bases and J 4 bases; nucleotides not matched to a gene: 5. CDR3 protein: CASSRDRVNQPQHF. CDR3 sequence (DNA): TGTGCCAGCAGCCGTGACAGGGTGAATCAGCCCCAGCATTTT.

In this sample, this clone turned up once. The CDR3 spells CASALGGTSEQYF. The CDR3 bases are TGCGCCAGCGCCCTCGGGGGGACCAGCGAGCAGTACTTC. The chain recombines TRBV10-2 with TRBJ2-7, with 7 positions matching TRBD2. The germline gives CDR1 WSHSY, CDR2 SAAADI. With V trimmed by 8 bases and J by 6 bases, 10 bases remained unmatched. The CDR3 loop spans 13 amino acids.